Below, 6 T cell receptor beta chains from the same sample are listed, as sequenced in a study of T cell responses to AZD1222 COVID-19 vaccine. Some clones are missing from TCRdb's copy, which holds only in-frame ones; the method was immunoSEQ multiplex PCR. Here the sample spans around 45,000 clones, about 82% being singletons. The sample consisted of peripheral blood, taken 28 days after the second dose of the MenACWY control vaccine. These receptors all stem from an adult who received the MenACWY meningococcal vaccine as a control.

The chain combines TRBV25-1 with TRBJ1-3; D not certain. CDR1 and CDR2 from the germline V gene are MGHDK and SYGVNS. Deletions cut 2 bases from V and 0 bases from J, with 5 bases between. The length of the CDR3 is 14 residues. The CDR3 nucleotides read TGTGCCAGCAGTGAAGGATTCTCTGGAAACACCATATATTTT. Protein sequence: CASSEGFSGNTIYF.

The V gene is TRBV6-5, the J gene TRBJ2-1; D is possibly TRBD1 or TRBD2 (5 bases each). V was cut by 5 bases and J by 6 bases, with 11 bases left in between. Germline V gene lookup returns CDR1 MNHEY and CDR2 SVGAGI. This CDR3 region has 13 residues. CDR3 sequence reads: CASSTTGANEQFF. CDR3 nucleotide sequence: TGTGCCAGCAGTACCACCGGGGCCAATGAGCAGTTCTTC.

The chain recombines TRBV12-3 or TRBV12-4 with TRBJ2-3; perhaps TRBD2 as D (6 bases). The CDR3 length is 13 residues. Trimming shortened V by 4 bases and J by 1 base, and 6 bases separated the two germline ends. CDR3 DNA: TGTGCCAGCAGTTCTAGCGGCACAGATACGCAGTATTTT. Its protein product is CASSSSGTDTQYF.

V is TRBV28 and J is TRBJ1-5; 7 nucleotides match TRBD1. This CDR3 spans 15 amino acids. Germline CDR1 MDHEN, CDR2 SYDVKM. J was trimmed by 3 bases and V by 3 bases; bases with no gene match: 5. CDR3 residues: CASSLAGGVNQPQHF. Written as DNA, the CDR3 is TGTGCCAGCAGTTTGGCAGGGGGGGTCAATCAGCCCCAGCATTTT.

This rearrangement joins TRBV15 to TRBJ2-3; D remains unclear. The germline V gene has CDR1 LNHNV and CDR2 YYDKDF (reference sequence). The CDR3 is 12 residues long. Trimming removed 5 bases at V and 4 bases at J, with 7 bases between. CDR3 loop: CATSGYSDTQYF. CDR3 nucleotide sequence: TGTGCCACCAGCGGGTACTCAGATACGCAGTATTTT.

This chain uses TRBV30 with TRBJ2-5; D call uncertain. V was cut by 1 base and J by 4 bases, with 10 bases left in between. Germline CDR1 is GTSNPN and CDR2 is SVGIG (reference sequence). CDR3 length: 13 amino acids. This chain's CDR3 is CAWSGPLRETQYF. In nucleotides, the CDR3 is TGTGCCTGGAGTGGCCCCCTTCGAGAGACCCAGTACTTC.